A single sample gave rise to the 21 T cell receptor beta chains below, sequenced in a study of cytomegalovirus exposure and HLA in healthy donors. The PCR used 60 Vbeta and 13 Jbeta primers. The repertoire was sequenced with immunoSEQ multiplex PCR; TCRdb's copy has only in-frame clones and lacks some. This table has about 70,000 clones, about nine tenths appearing once. Source material: PBMCs. Receptors were obtained from a woman aged 25 to 45 in good health and CMV-seronegative.

The genes are TRBV27 and TRBJ1-1, with TRBD1 matching over 8 bases. Germline CDR1 and CDR2: MNHEY and SMNVEV (reference sequence). V was pared by 4 bases and J by 3 bases, with 4 bases of the junction left unmatched. The CDR3 is 14 residues long. CDR3 in amino acids: CASSSRTGYTEAFF. CDR3 in DNA: TGTGCCAGCAGTTCCCGGACAGGGTACACTGAAGCTTTCTTT.

The count of this clone is one. The chain recombines TRBV11-2 with TRBJ2-4; TRBD2 might be the D (5 bases). CDR1 SGHAT and CDR2 FQNNGV come from the germline V gene. The CDR3 spans 13 residues. V lost 3 bases and J lost 9, with 12 bases in between. The CDR3 sequence: CASSFMEAPIQYF. In nucleotides, the CDR3 is TGTGCCAGCAGCTTCATGGAGGCGCCCATTCAGTACTTC.

This clone has just one count. Other DNA sequences from this sample encode an identical CDR3 as well. The chain couples TRBV6-5 to TRBJ1-3; D is undetermined. CDR3 length equals 15 residues. With 0 bases removed from V and 1 base from J, the gap between germline ends came to 7 bases. The V gene's germline CDR1 is MNHEY and CDR2 SVGAGI. CDR3 region: CASSYSRYSGNTIYF. Here the CDR3 DNA reads TGTGCCAGCAGTTACTCGCGGTATTCTGGAAACACCATATATTTT.

The chain employs TRBV7-2 and TRBJ2-2; 7 bases line up with TRBD2. This CDR3 is built from 15 residues. V was pared by 10 bases and J by 1 base, with 9 bases of the junction left unmatched. Germline V gene lookup returns CDR1 SGHTA and CDR2 FQGNSA. As DNA, the CDR3 is TGTGCCACTGATAGCGGGCTGGGGAACACCGGGGAGCTGTTTTTT. Translated: CATDSGLGNTGELFF.

The rearrangement links TRBV7-2 to TRBJ1-1; 12 positions agree with TRBD1. The germline gives CDR1 SGHTA, CDR2 FQGNSA. The V segment lost 3 bases and the J segment 7 bases; nucleotides outside the gene matches: 9. This CDR3 has 16 residues. CDR3 loop: CASSFPPGQGAGEAFF. CDR3 sequence (DNA): TGTGCCAGCAGCTTCCCCCCGGGACAGGGGGCTGGTGAAGCTTTCTTT.

There are a few counts of this clone. This chain links TRBV4-2 with TRBJ1-5; D might be TRBD1 (5 bases). With 0 bases removed from V and 9 bases from J, the gap between germline ends came to 15 bases. The germline V gene has CDR1 LGHNA and CDR2 YNFKEQ. CDR3 length: 15 amino acids. For the CDR3, the DNA is TGTGCCAGCAGCCAAGAGGCCGGGGCGGGAGGGCCCCAGCATTTT. This codes for CASSQEAGAGGPQHF.

This clone has more than one count but fewer than ten. The chain combines TRBV7-9 with TRBJ1-4; no clear D gene. Trimming stripped 1 base from V and 4 bases from J, with 10 bases between. The CDR3 spans 15 residues. Germline CDR1 reads SEHNR; CDR2 reads FQNEAQ (reference sequence). DNA of the CDR3: TGTGCCAGCAGCTTAGTTCCCGGCGGTAATGAAAAACTGTTTTTT. Translating gives CASSLVPGGNEKLFF.

The chain employs TRBV9 and TRBJ2-3; D remains unclear. CDR3 size: 13 residues. Germline V gene data show CDR1 as SGDLS and CDR2 as YYNGEE. With 0 bases removed from V and 4 bases from J, the gap between germline ends came to 6 bases. Here the CDR3 reads CASSVDSPDTQYF. In DNA, the CDR3 is TGTGCCAGCAGCGTAGACTCGCCAGATACGCAGTATTTT.

V gene TRBV7-2 combines with J gene TRBJ1-2; D gene unclear. The CDR3 is 12 residues long. V gave up 6 bases and J gave up 6 bases, with 11 bases separating them. From germline, CDR1 is SGHTA and CDR2 FQGNSA. The CDR3 DNA sequence: TGTGCCAGCAGGGAGACCCCAGATGGCTACACCTTC. Its translation: CASRETPDGYTF. The variable domain in full, with the rest retrieved from reference TRBV7-2 and TRBJ1-2, is GAGVSQSPSNKVTEKGKDVELRCDPISGHTALYWYRQSLGQGLEFLIYFQGNSAPDKSGLPSDRFSAERTGGSVSTLTIQRTQQEDSAVYLCASRETPDGYTFGSGTRLTVV.

The V call is TRBV5-1, the J call TRBJ2-3, with D unclear. CDR3 size: 16 residues. V lost 0 bases to trimming and J lost 1 base, with 12 bases between them. Looked up from germline, CDR1 is SGHRS and CDR2 is YFSETQ. This CDR3 reads CASSLGLARRTDTQYF. The CDR3 nucleotides are TGCGCCAGCAGCTTGGGGCTCGCGAGGCGCACAGATACGCAGTATTTT.

V and J are TRBV5-4 and TRBJ2-7; D remains unclear. The CDR3 loop spans 14 amino acids. V shed 0 bases and J shed 0 bases, with 7 bases lying between them. Germline CDR1 reads SGHNT; CDR2 reads YYREEE (reference sequence). The CDR3 sequence is CASSLAGTSYEQYF. CDR3 nucleotide sequence: TGTGCCAGCAGCTTGGCGGGTACCTCCTACGAGCAGTACTTC. Full variable domain (rest looked up from reference TRBV5-4 and TRBJ2-7): ETGVTQSPTHLIKTRGQQVTLRCSSQSGHNTVSWYQQALGQGPQFIFQYYREEENGRGNFPPRFSGLQFPNYSSELNVNALELDDSALYLCASSLAGTSYEQYFGPGTRLTVT.

The count of this clone is one. This chain links TRBV15 with TRBJ2-5; D is perhaps TRBD1 (6 bases). Germline V gene sequence: CDR1 LNHNV, CDR2 YYDKDF (reference sequence). The CDR3 extends over 14 amino acids. V lost 1 base and J 5 bases, leaving 11 bases between the germline ends. The CDR3 protein is CATSRAGEWETQYF. Here the CDR3 DNA reads TGTGCCACCAGCAGAGCAGGGGAGTGGGAGACCCAGTACTTC.

This clone was recorded a few times. The chain combines TRBV7-9 with TRBJ2-1, with TRBD1 as a possible D gene (5 bases). Germline V gene sequence: CDR1 SEHNR, CDR2 FQNEAQ (reference sequence). Deletions cut 1 base from V and 6 bases from J, with 13 bases between. This CDR3 has 15 amino acids. The CDR3 region has the DNA TGTGCCAGCAGCTTAGAGGCAGGGAATTTCAATGAGCAGTTCTTC. Its translation: CASSLEAGNFNEQFF.

The gene calls are TRBV9 and TRBJ2-2; TRBD1 agrees at 7 bases. CDR3 size: 16 residues. The germline gives CDR1 SGDLS, CDR2 YYNGEE. The V segment lost 3 bases and the J segment 4 bases; nucleotides outside the gene matches: 9. CDR3 coding DNA: TGTGCCAGCAGCGCCCCAGGGGGTAGGATCACCGGGGAGCTGTTTTTT. It translates to CASSAPGGRITGELFF.

The V call is TRBV11-2, the J call TRBJ2-3; 7 positions agree with TRBD1. The germline CDR1 and CDR2 sequences are SGHAT and FQNNGV. The CDR3 is 15 residues long. With V trimmed by 5 bases and J by 1 base, 6 bases remained unmatched. Written as DNA, the CDR3 is TGTGCCAGCAGCCCTACCGGGACAGGCACAGATACGCAGTATTTT. It encodes CASSPTGTGTDTQYF. Drawing the rest from reference TRBV11-2 and TRBJ2-3, the complete variable domain is EAGVAQSPRYKIIEKRQSVAFWCNPISGHATLYWYQQILGQGPKLLIQFQNNGVVDDSQLPKDRFSAERLKGVDSTLKIQPAKLEDSAVYLCASSPTGTGTDTQYFGPGTRLTVL.

This clone has only a few counts. The chain couples TRBV5-1 to TRBJ2-5, with D perhaps TRBD2 (6 bases). The end of the DNA is better explained by TRBJ2-7, so the J call may be wrong. Germline CDR1 is SGHRS and CDR2 is YFSETQ. This CDR3 contains 14 residues. The CDR3 nucleotides are TGCGCCAGCAGCTTGCTAGGCGGGACTTACGAGCAGTACTTC. Its protein product is CASSLLGGTYEQYF.

V is TRBV5-1 and J is TRBJ2-5; D remains ambiguous. The V gene's germline CDR1 is SGHRS and CDR2 YFSETQ. The CDR3 consists of 11 residues. Trimming removed 0 bases from V and 7 bases from J, with 4 bases in between. In DNA form, the CDR3 reads TGCGCCAGCAGCTTGGTTCGGACCCAGTACTTC. It encodes CASSLVRTQYF.

The CDR3 loop reads CASGNRAPYEQYF. The CDR3 DNA reads as TGTGCCAGCGGAAACAGGGCCCCCTACGAGCAGTACTTC. The genes are TRBV27 and TRBJ2-7, with D possibly TRBD1 on 6 matching bases. The germline V and J ends were trimmed by 8 bases and 2 bases, with 13 bases remaining between them. This CDR3 comprises 13 residues. Germline V gene data show CDR1 as MNHEY and CDR2 as SMNVEV (reference sequence).

The table lists this clone with a count of one. Mismatch with germline at one junction end may stem from a read error. The chain carries TRBV7-7 and TRBJ2-3; 9 bases fit TRBD2. Germline lookup yields CDR1 SSHAT and CDR2 FNYEAQ (reference sequence). The CDR3 totals 15 residues. The CDR3 region has the DNA TGTGCTAGCAGCCAATCTAGCGGGGGCACAGATACGCAGTATTTT. Translation gives CASSQSSGGTDTQYF.

The chain is built from TRBV28 and TRBJ2-1; D may be TRBD1 (6 bases). V was cut by 6 bases and J by 6 bases, with 15 bases left in between. Germline CDR1 reads MDHEN; CDR2 reads SYDVKM. This CDR3 has 14 residues. This CDR3 reads CASRPTGSGNEQFF. CDR3 in DNA: TGTGCCAGCAGGCCCACAGGGTCCGGCAATGAGCAGTTCTTC.

There are a few counts of this clone. Here the CDR3 DNA reads TGCAGCGTTGAAGATCAGGGGAAGGGCGAAAAACTGTTTTTT. Amino acids: CSVEDQGKGEKLFF. The rearrangement joins TRBV29-1 to TRBJ1-4; possibly TRBD1 for D (6 bases). The CDR3 extends over 14 amino acids. The V end was cut by 0 bases, the J end by 8 bases, with 13 bases between. Germline V CDR1 and CDR2: SQVTM, ANQGSEA.